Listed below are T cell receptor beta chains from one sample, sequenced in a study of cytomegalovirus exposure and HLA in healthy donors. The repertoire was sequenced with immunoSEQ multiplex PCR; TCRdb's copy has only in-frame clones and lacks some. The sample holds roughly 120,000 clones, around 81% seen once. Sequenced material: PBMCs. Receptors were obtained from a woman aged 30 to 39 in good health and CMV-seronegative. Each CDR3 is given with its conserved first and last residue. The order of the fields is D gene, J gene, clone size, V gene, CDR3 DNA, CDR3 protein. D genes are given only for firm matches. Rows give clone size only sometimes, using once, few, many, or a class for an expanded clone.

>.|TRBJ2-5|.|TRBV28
TGTGCCAGCAGTTTCTCCAGGCAGGGGACCCAGTACTTC
CASSFSRQGTQYF
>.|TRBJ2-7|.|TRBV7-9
TGTGCCAGCAGCTTAGATACTAGTTATATGTACTTC
CASSLDTSYMYF
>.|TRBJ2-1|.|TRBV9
TGTGCCAGCAGCCCCGGTCAGACTAGCTACAATGAGCAGTTCTTC
CASSPGQTSYNEQFF
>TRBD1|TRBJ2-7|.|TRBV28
TGTGCCAGTGATTCTGTGACAGGGAACTACGAGCAGTACTTC
CASDSVTGNYEQYF
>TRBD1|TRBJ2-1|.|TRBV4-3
TGCGCCAGCAGCCAAGTCGGACAGGGGAATGAGCAGTTCTTC
CASSQVGQGNEQFF
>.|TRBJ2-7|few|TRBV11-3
TGTGCCAGCAGCTTAGGGGACTCTAACGAGCAGTACTTC
CASSLGDSNEQYF
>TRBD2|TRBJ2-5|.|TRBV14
TGTGCCAGCAGCCAAGTCCCTAGCGGGAAGGAGACCCAGTACTTC
CASSQVPSGKETQYF
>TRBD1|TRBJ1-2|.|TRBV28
TGTGCCAGCAGTTTGGACAGGAACTATGGCTACACCTTC
CASSLDRNYGYTF
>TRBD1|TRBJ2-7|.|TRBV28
TGTGCCAGCAGTTTCCCGACAGGGTCGTCCTACGAGCAGTACTTC
CASSFPTGSSYEQYF
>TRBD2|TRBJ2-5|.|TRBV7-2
TGTGCCAGCGGCGACCTGACTAGCGGGAGAGGAGAGACCCAGTACTTC
CASGDLTSGRGETQYF
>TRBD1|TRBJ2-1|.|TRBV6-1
TGTGCCATCGAGACAGGGGTTTACAATGAGCAGTTCTTC
CAIETGVYNEQFF
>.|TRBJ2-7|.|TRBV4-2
TGTGCCAGCAGCCAAGGCACAGGCCACTACGAGCAGTACTTC
CASSQGTGHYEQYF
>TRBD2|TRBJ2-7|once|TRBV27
TGTGCCAGCCAAAAGTGGACTAGCGGGGCCTACGAGCAGTACTTC
CASQKWTSGAYEQYF
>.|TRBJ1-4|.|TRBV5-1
TGCGCCAGCAGCTTGACAGCAGCTAATGAAAAACTGTTTTTT
CASSLTAANEKLFF
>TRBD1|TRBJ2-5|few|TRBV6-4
TGTGCCAGCAGTGAGGGGACAGGGGGCGCAGAGACCCAGTACTTC
CASSEGTGGAETQYF
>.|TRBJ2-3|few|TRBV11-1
TGTGCCAGCAGCCACCACCGGCAGGGGACAGATACGCAGTATTTT
CASSHHRQGTDTQYF
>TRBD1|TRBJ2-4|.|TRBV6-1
TGTGCCAGCAGTGAGCTGACAGGGAACATTCAGTACTTC
CASSELTGNIQYF
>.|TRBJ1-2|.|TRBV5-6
TGTGCCAGCAGCTTGGGGGGAGCTAACTATGGCTACACCTTC
CASSLGGANYGYTF
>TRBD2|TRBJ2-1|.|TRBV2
TGTGCCAGTAGGACGGGACTAGCGGGGGCTAGAGGTAATGAGCAGTTCTTC
CASRTGLAGARGNEQFF
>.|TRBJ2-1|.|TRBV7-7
TGTGCTAGCAGCTTAGAGGGGTTTGCAGGGGCAAATGAGCAGTTCTTC
CASSLEGFAGANEQFF
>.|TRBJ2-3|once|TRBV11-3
TGTGCCAGCAGCTTAACCGGGGCAGATACGCAGTATTTT
CASSLTGADTQYF
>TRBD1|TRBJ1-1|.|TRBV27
TGTGCTGCCAGGGGGCGGGAGAACACTGAAGCTTTCTTT
CAARGRENTEAFF
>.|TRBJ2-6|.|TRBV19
TGTGCCAGTAGTATAGATTACAGGGCGTCTGGGGCCAACGTCCTGACTTTC
CASSIDYRASGANVLTF
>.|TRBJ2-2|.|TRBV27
TGTGCCAGCAGTTTATCAGGGGCGCTCACCGGGGAGCTGTTTTTT
CASSLSGALTGELFF
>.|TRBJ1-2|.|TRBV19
TGTGCCAGTAGCAGCGGGCGGTCGGGTTATGGCTACACCTTC
CASSSGRSGYGYTF
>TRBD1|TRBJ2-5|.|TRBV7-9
TGTGCCAGCAGCTTGACCCGGGACAGGGCGGAGGAGACCCAGTACTTC
CASSLTRDRAEETQYF
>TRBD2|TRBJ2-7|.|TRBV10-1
TGCGCCAGCAGGCCCGGGGGGATTCCCTACGAGCAGTACTTC
CASRPGGIPYEQYF
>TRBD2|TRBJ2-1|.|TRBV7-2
TGTGCCAGCAGCCTCCTACTAGCGGGAGAGAACAATGAGCAGTTCTTC
CASSLLLAGENNEQFF
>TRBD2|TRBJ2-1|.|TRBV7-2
TGTGCCAGCAGCTTGCTTGCGACTAGCGGGAGGTATGAGCAGTTCTTC
CASSLLATSGRYEQFF
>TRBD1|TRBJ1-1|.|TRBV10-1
TGCGCCAGCAGCCCGGGACAGGGGGCGGTCGGAGCTTTCTTT
CASSPGQGAVGAFF
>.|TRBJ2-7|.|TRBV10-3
TGTGCCATCAGCCCAGGGGGGACATACGAGCAGTACTTC
CAISPGGTYEQYF
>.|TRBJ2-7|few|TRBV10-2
TGCGCCAGCAGGGCTCTCAACCCGGAGCAGTACTTC
CASRALNPEQYF
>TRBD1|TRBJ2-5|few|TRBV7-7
TGTGCCAGCAGCCAGCAGGGGGCTGGTGAGACCCAGTACTTC
CASSQQGAGETQYF
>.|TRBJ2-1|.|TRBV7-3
TGTGCCAGCAGCTTATCTTCGGGGGGCGGCTACAATGAGCAGTTCTTC
CASSLSSGGGYNEQFF
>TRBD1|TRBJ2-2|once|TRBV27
TGTGCCAGCACCTTGAGGGACAGGGCCACCGGGGAGCTGTTTTTT
CASTLRDRATGELFF
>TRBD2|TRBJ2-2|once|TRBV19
TGTGCCAGTAGTTCACCGACTAGCGGGAGGGCCGGGGAGCTGTTTTTT
CASSSPTSGRAGELFF
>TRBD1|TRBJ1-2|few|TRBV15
TGTGCCACCAGCAGAGAGGGGACAGCCAACTATGGCTACACCTTC
CATSREGTANYGYTF
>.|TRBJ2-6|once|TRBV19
TGTGCCAGTAAACTAGCTGGGGCCAACGTCCTGACTTTC
CASKLAGANVLTF
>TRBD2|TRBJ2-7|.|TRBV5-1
TGCGCCAGCAGCTTGGGAGGGGACTACTCCTACGAGCAGTACTTC
CASSLGGDYSYEQYF
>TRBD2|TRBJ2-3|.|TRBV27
TGTGCCAGCAGTTTGTCCAGCGGGGCAGATACGCAGTATTTT
CASSLSSGADTQYF
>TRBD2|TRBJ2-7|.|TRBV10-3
TGTGCCATCAGTCCTAGCGGAGGCGGCTACGAGCAGTACTTC
CAISPSGGGYEQYF
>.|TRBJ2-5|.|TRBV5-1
TGCGCCAGCAGCTTGGAGCCCGGTGCGGAGACCCAGTACTTC
CASSLEPGAETQYF
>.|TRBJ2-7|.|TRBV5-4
TGTGCCAGCAGCCCGGGGTGGGGTTCCTACGAGCAGTACTTC
CASSPGWGSYEQYF
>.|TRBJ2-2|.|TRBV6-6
TGTGCCAGCAGCCCCTCCGGGACATCCCTGATCGGGGAGCTGTTTTTT
CASSPSGTSLIGELFF
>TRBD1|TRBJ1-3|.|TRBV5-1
TGCGCCAGCAGCTGGGAGGGACAGGGGAGGATCGGCGCTGGAAACACCATATATTTT
CASSWEGQGRIGAGNTIYF
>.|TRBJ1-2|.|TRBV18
TGTGCCAGCTCACCTAACAGGGAGCCTGGAAACTATGGCTACACCTTC
CASSPNREPGNYGYTF
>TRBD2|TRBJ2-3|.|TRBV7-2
TGTGCCAGCAGCCTTAGAGGACTAGCGGGAGCACGGTCAGATACGCAGTATTTT
CASSLRGLAGARSDTQYF
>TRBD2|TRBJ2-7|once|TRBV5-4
TGTGCCAGCACCGGCCCCAGCGGGAGGAACCACGAGCAGTACTTC
CASTGPSGRNHEQYF
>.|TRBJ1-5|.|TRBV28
TGTGCCAGCAGCCACGGACTGCTGAATCAGCCCCAGCATTTT
CASSHGLLNQPQHF